This T cell receptor (beta chain) was identified during a study of shared clonotypes between healthy human individuals. Remarks on this clone: The antigen remains unidentified.

Clones were read by immunoSEQ multiplex PCR, and TCRdb kept only the in-frame ones, dropping some. The sample lists over a million clones; 95% to 99% were seen once. Germline CDR1 is SEHNR and CDR2 is FQNEAQ (reference sequence). J lost 4 bases, V lost 0 bases, and 9 bases had no gene match. This CDR3 spans 17 amino acids. Study observations and caveats: Rarefaction exposed incomplete sorted-subset sequencing despite large depth.

The receptor comes from a man aged 25-45 years in good health. Sequenced: naive CD4+ T cells sorted from blood. Subset specified: CD45RA+ positively selected. The chain combines TRBV7-9 with TRBJ2-5, with TRBD1 matching 9 bases. CDR3 protein: CASSLARGQGPGETQYF. The CDR3 DNA reads as TGTGCCAGCAGCTTAGCGCGAGGACAGGGGCCGGGAGAGACCCAGTACTTC.